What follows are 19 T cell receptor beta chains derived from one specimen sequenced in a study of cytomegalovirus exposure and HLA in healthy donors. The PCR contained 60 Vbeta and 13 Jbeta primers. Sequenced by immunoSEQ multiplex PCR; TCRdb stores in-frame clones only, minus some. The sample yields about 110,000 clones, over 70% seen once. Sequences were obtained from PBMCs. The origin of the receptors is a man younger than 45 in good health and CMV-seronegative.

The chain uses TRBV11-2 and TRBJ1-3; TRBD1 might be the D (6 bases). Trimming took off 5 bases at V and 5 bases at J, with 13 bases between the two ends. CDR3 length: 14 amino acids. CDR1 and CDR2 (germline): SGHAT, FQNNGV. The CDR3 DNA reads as TGTGCCAGCAGCCCCTGGACAGCCCGAAACACCATATATTTT. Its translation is CASSPWTARNTIYF.

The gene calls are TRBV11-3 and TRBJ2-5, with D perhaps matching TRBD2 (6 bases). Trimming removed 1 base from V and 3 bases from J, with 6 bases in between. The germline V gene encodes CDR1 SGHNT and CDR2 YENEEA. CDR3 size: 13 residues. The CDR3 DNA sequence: TGTGCCAGCAGCTTAGGCGGGGAAGAGACCCAGTACTTC. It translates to CASSLGGEETQYF. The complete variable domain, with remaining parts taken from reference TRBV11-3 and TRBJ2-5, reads EAGVVQSPRYKIIEKKQPVAFWCNPISGHNTLYWYLQNLGQGPELLIRYENEEAVDDSQLPKDRFSAERLKGVDSTLKIQPAELGDSAVYLCASSLGGEETQYFGPGTRLLVL.

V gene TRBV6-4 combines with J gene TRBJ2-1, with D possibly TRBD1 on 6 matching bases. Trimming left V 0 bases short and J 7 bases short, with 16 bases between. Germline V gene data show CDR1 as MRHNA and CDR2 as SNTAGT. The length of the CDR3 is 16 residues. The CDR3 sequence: CASSDSTRGWGNEQFF. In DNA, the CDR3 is TGTGCCAGCAGTGACTCGACCAGGGGCTGGGGGAATGAGCAGTTCTTC.

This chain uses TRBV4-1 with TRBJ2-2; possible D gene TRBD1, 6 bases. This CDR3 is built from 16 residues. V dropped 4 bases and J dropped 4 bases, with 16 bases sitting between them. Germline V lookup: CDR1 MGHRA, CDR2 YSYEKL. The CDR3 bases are TGCGCCAGCAGCCTTTCCGGGACACCGACCACCGGGGAGCTGTTTTTT. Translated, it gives CASSLSGTPTTGELFF.

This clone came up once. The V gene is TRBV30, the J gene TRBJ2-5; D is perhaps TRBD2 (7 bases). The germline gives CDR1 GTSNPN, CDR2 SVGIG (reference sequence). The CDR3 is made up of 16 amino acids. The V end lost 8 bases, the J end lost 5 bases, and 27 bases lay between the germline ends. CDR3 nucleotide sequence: TGTGCCCTGGGGGGGGCGAGCTCAACCCCGGCCGAGACCCAGTACTTC. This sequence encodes CALGGASSTPAETQYF. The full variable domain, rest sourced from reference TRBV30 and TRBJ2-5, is SQTIHQWPATLVQPVGSPLSLECTVEGTSNPNLYWYRQAAGRGLQLLFYSVGIGQISSEVPQNLSASRPQDRQFILSSKKLLLSDSGFYLCALGGASSTPAETQYFGPGTRLLVL.

The CDR3 bases are TGTGCCAGCAGCCATGTCAGACTAGGAAATTCACCCCTCCACTTT. It is translated as CASSHVRLGNSPLHF. V usage is TRBV14 and J usage is TRBJ1-6; D unclear. Germline lookup yields CDR1 SGHDN and CDR2 FVKESK. This CDR3 comprises 15 residues. V was cut by 3 bases and J by 7 bases, with 13 bases left in between.

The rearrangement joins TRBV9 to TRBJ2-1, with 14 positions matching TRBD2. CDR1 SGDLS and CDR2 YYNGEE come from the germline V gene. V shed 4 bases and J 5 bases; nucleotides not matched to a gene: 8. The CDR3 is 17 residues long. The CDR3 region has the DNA TGTGCCAGCAGCCCAAGCGGGGGACTAGCGGGAGACAATGAGCAGTTCTTC. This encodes CASSPSGGLAGDNEQFF. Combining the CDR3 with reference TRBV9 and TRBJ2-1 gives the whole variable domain DSGVTQTPKHLITATGQRVTLRCSPRSGDLSVYWYQQSLDQGLQFLIQYYNGEERAKGNILERFSAQQFPDLHSELNLSSLELGDSALYFCASSPSGGLAGDNEQFFGPGTRLTVL.

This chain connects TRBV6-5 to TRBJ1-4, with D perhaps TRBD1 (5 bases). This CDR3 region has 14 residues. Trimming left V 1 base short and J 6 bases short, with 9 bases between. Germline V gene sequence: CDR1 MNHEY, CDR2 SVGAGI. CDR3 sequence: CASSYYSRDEKLFF. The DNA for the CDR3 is TGTGCCAGCAGTTACTATAGCAGGGATGAAAAACTGTTTTTT.

In DNA, the CDR3 is TGTGCCAGCAGAGGGGATCCAGGGGGTAAACAATCCTACAATGAGCAGTTCTTC. Translating it yields CASRGDPGGKQSYNEQFF. The chain links TRBV25-1 to TRBJ2-1, with 7 bases lining up with TRBD1. With 6 bases clipped from V and 1 base from J, the junction kept 15 bases outside the gene matches. Germline values: CDR1 MGHDK, CDR2 SYGVNS. The CDR3 consists of 18 residues.

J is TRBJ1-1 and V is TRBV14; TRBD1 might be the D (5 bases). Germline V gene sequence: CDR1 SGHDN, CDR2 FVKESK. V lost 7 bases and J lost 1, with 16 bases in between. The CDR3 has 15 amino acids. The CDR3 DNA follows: TGTGCCAGCACCCAGGTTGGGGCACAGAACACTGAAGCTTTCTTT. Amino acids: CASTQVGAQNTEAFF.

In nucleotides, the CDR3 is TGTGCCAGCAGCGTGACGACCGGGACAGGGGGGGAGACCCAGTACTTC. Translating gives CASSVTTGTGGETQYF. The chain recombines TRBV5-4 with TRBJ2-5, with 11 nucleotides matching TRBD1. The CDR3 spans 16 residues. The ends lost 4 bases at V and 5 bases at J; junction bases unmatched: 10. The germline V gene has CDR1 SGHNT and CDR2 YYREEE (reference sequence).

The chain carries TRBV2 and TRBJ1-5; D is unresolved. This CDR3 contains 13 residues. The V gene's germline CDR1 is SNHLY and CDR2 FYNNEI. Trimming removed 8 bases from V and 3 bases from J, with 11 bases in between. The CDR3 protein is CASRGRLNQPQHF. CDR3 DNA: TGTGCCAGCCGCGGGCGCCTCAATCAGCCCCAGCATTTT.

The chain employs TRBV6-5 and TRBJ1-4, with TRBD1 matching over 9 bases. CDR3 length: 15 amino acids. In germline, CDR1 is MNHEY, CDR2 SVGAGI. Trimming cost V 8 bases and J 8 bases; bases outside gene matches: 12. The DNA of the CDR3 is TGTGCCAGCGGACGGCACGGGACAGGGAAGGAAAAACTGTTTTTT. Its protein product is CASGRHGTGKEKLFF.

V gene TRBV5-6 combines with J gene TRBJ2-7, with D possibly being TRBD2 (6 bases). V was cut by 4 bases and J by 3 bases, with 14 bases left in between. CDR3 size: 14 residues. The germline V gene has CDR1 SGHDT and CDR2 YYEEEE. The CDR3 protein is CASSAGRNFYEQYF. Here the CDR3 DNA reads TGTGCCAGCAGCGCGGGACGGAACTTCTACGAGCAGTACTTC.

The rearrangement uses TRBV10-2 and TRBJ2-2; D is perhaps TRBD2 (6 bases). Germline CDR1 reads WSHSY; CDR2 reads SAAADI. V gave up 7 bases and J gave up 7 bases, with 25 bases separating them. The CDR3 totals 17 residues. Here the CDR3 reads CASTPPGLEWGGGELFF. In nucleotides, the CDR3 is TGCGCCAGCACCCCGCCGGGCCTCGAATGGGGAGGCGGGGAGCTGTTTTTT.

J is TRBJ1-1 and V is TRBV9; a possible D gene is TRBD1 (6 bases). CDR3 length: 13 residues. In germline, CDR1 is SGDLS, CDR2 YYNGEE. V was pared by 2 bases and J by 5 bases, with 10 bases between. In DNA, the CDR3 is TGTGCCAGCAGCGTGTCCGGACAGACTGAAGCTTTCTTT. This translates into CASSVSGQTEAFF.

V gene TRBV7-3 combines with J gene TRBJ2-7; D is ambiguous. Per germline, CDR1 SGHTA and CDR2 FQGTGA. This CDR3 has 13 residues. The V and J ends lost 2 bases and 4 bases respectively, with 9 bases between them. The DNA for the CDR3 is TGTGCCAGCAGCTTAGGTTCTACTTACGAGCAGTACTTC. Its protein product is CASSLGSTYEQYF. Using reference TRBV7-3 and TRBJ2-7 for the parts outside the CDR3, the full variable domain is GAGVSQTPSNKVTEKGKYVELRCDPISGHTALYWYRQSLGQGPEFLIYFQGTGAADDSGLPNDRFFAVRPEGSVSTLKIQRTERGDSAVYLCASSLGSTYEQYFGPGTRLTVT.

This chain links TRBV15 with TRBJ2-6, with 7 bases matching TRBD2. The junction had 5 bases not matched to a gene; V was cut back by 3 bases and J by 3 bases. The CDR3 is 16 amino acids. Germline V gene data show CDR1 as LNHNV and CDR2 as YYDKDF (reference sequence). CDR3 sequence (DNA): TGTGCCACCAGCAGCCCAGGGAGGGATGGGGCCAACGTCCTGACTTTC. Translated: CATSSPGRDGANVLTF. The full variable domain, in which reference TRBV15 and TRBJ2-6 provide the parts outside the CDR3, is DAMVIQNPRYQVTQFGKPVTLSCSQTLNHNVMYWYQQKSSQAPKLLFHYYDKDFNNEADTPDNFQSRRPNTSFCFLDIRSPGLGDTAMYLCATSSPGRDGANVLTFGAGSRLTVL.

CDR3 region: CASSESSSADTQYF. DNA for the CDR3: TGTGCCAGCAGTGAATCGTCCTCGGCAGATACGCAGTATTTT. The chain uses TRBV6-4 and TRBJ2-3; D is uncertain. The ends were cut back, 3 bases at V and 4 bases at J, with 11 bases in the middle. Germline loops: CDR1 MRHNA, CDR2 SNTAGT. The CDR3 has 14 residues.